The 14 T cell receptor beta chains given below trace back to one sample, sequenced in a study of breast tumors, draining lymph nodes, adjacent tissues. Axillary draining lymph nodes of breast cancer patients supplied the node samples. A single record per CDR3 protein comes from TCRdb applying MiXCR to the multiplex PCR reads. The table has around 140,000 distinct CDR3 sequences, 30% to 35% seen once; the top ten hold 2.3%. Sequencing was carried out using axillary lymph node tissue. Receptors originate from a female donor with breast cancer. Some clones in this sample may be carry-over from other donors' samples.

CDR3 sequence (DNA): TGCGCCAGCAGCCCCCAGGACAGGAGGGACACTGAAGCTTTCTTT. This translates into CASSPQDRRDTEAFF. V and J are TRBV5-1 and TRBJ1-1, with 7 bases matching TRBD1. From germline, CDR1 is SGHRS and CDR2 YFSETQ. The V and J ends lost 4 bases and 3 bases, in that order; junction bases with no gene match: 9. The CDR3 runs 15 residues.

This clonotype appeared many times. The chain carries TRBV30 and TRBJ1-5; 7 nucleotides agree with TRBD1. The CDR3 consists of 14 residues. V was clipped by 4 bases and J by 4 bases; unmatched bases: 7. Germline values: CDR1 GTSNPN, CDR2 SVGIG (reference sequence). This CDR3 reads CAWKLPGQNQPQHF. The CDR3 region has the DNA TGTGCCTGGAAGCTACCGGGACAGAATCAGCCCCAGCATTTT.

There are many counts of this clonotype. The chain couples TRBV4-2 to TRBJ2-5; unclear D gene. V was clipped by 0 bases and J by 4 bases, with 15 bases between them. This CDR3 spans 16 amino acids. The germline V gene has CDR1 LGHNA and CDR2 YNFKEQ. The CDR3 spells CASSQDDAGWAETQYF. CDR3 coding DNA: TGTGCCAGCAGCCAAGATGATGCAGGTTGGGCAGAGACCCAGTACTTC.

This clonotype was seen at least ten times. V is TRBV6-5 and J is TRBJ2-1; D remains unclear. Trimming cost V 6 bases and J 7 bases, with 7 bases left between them. The germline gives CDR1 MNHEY, CDR2 SVGAGI. There are 11 residues in the CDR3. CDR3 nucleotides: TGTGCCAGCAGCTTATTAAATGAGCAGTTCTTC. Protein product: CASSLLNEQFF.

Comments on this clonotype: Just one base apart from a much larger clone, this may be a read error. This CDR3 is missing its conserved last phenylalanine or tryptophan, likely due to a read error. The rearrangement links TRBV25-1 to TRBJ1-1; D call uncertain. CDR3 length: 14 residues. Per germline, CDR1 MGHDK and CDR2 SYGVNS. Trimming left V 6 bases short and J 1 base short, with 12 bases between. The DNA of the CDR3 is TGTGCCAGCAGATTAGGACTATCGAACACTGAAGCTTTCCTT. It specifies CASRLGLSNTEAFL.

At least ten counts were recorded for this clonotype. The V call is TRBV12-3 or TRBV12-4, the J call TRBJ1-2, with unresolved D. This CDR3 has 14 amino acids. The V end lost 6 bases, the J end lost 2 bases, and 13 bases lay between the germline ends. This CDR3 reads CASSRTRGNYGYTF. The CDR3 bases are TGTGCCAGCAGCCGTACCCGAGGGAACTATGGCTACACCTTC.

This clonotype was counted ten times or more. The V call is TRBV28, the J call TRBJ1-2; D is ambiguous. V shed 5 bases and J shed 6 bases, with 22 bases lying between them. CDR1 is MDHEN and CDR2 is SYDVKM in the germline V gene. The CDR3 runs to 16 residues. CDR3 coding DNA: TGTGCCAGCAGTAACGGGCGAGGGCGAGGTTCAAATGGCTACACCTTC. The encoded protein is CASSNGRGRGSNGYTF.

As to this clonotype: This sequence may be a read error, since a much larger clone differs from it by one base. The chain couples TRBV11-2 to TRBJ2-7; D may correspond to TRBD1 or TRBD2 (5 bases each). The CDR3 is 15 residues long. Per the germline V gene, CDR1 is SGHAT and CDR2 is FQNNGV. This CDR3 reads CASSLGPGPTYEQCV. The CDR3 bases are TGTGCCAGCAGCTTAGGGCCGGGACCCACCTACGAGCAGTGCGTC.

Comment on this clonotype: Given a much more abundant clone one base away, this may be a read error. The chain links TRBV18 to TRBJ2-3, with 9 bases fitting TRBD2. Per the germline V gene, CDR1 is KGHSH and CDR2 is LQKENI. The CDR3 is made up of 16 amino acids. In DNA form, the CDR3 reads TGTGACAGCTCACCACCGCTAGCGGGGCAAGGAGATACGCAGTATTTT. Translating gives CDSSPPLAGQGDTQYF.

The table lists this clonotype with a few counts. The gene calls are TRBV19 and TRBJ1-1, with TRBD1 matching 10 bases. Trimming cost V 3 bases and J 6 bases; bases outside gene matches: 7. Germline CDR1 and CDR2: LNHDA and SQIVND (reference sequence). The CDR3 has 15 amino acids. The CDR3 sequence is CASSILGTGVSEAFF. CDR3 coding DNA: TGTGCCAGTAGTATCCTCGGGACAGGGGTTTCTGAAGCTTTCTTT.

This clonotype was counted ten times or more. V usage is TRBV12-5 and J usage is TRBJ2-5, with unresolved D. V dropped 6 bases and J dropped 5 bases, with 4 bases sitting between them. CDR1 LGHNT and CDR2 FRNRAP come from the germline V gene. This CDR3 contains 10 residues. The CDR3 nucleotides are TGTGCTAGTGGCGGGGAGACCCAGTACTTC. Translated: CASGGETQYF.

In its sample, this clonotype was seen many times. The chain has TRBV5-1 and TRBJ2-5; D possibly corresponds to TRBD1 (6 bases). There are 14 residues in the CDR3. Germline V gene lookup returns CDR1 SGHRS and CDR2 YFSETQ. Trimming left V 0 bases short and J 4 bases short, with 10 bases between. DNA of the CDR3: TGCGCCAGCAGCTTGGCCAGGGGCCTAGAGACCCAGTACTTC. Amino acids: CASSLARGLETQYF.

The chain couples TRBV5-4 to TRBJ1-2, with a weak D call TRBD1 (5 bases). Trimming shortened V by 2 bases and J by 8 bases, and 16 bases separated the two germline ends. The CDR3 sequence is 14 residues long. From germline, CDR1 is SGHNT and CDR2 YYREEE (reference sequence). CDR3 nucleotides: TGTGCCAGCAGCTTAGCGGGGGGAGTTGACGGCTACACCTTC. Translating it yields CASSLAGGVDGYTF. Full variable domain (remainder filled in from reference TRBV5-4 and TRBJ1-2): ETGVTQSPTHLIKTRGQQVTLRCSSQSGHNTVSWYQQALGQGPQFIFQYYREEENGRGNFPPRFSGLQFPNYSSELNVNALELDDSALYLCASSLAGGVDGYTFGSGTRLTVV.

As regards this clonotype: One base away lies a much larger clone, so this may be a sequencing read error. It is unclear where the CDR3 begins or ends on the DNA, so no DNA is shown, and the CDR3 is as TCRdb lists it. The chain combines TRBV7-5 with TRBJ2-1; the table calls TRBD1, which could not be checked here. TRBV7-5 is listed as a pseudogene. A total of 18 residues make up the CDR3, ends included. This CDR3 is CISVPEATAVFGQKEPFF.